The sequence of this T cell receptor (beta chain) was determined in a study of blood T cells in healthy people across ages. Study findings and constraints: A strong correlation between TCR beta diversity and naive T cell percentage was seen.

The sample holds a few counts of this clonotype. As yet, its antigen is unknown. Mismatch with germline at one junction end may stem from a read error. With a J-beta primer mix and a sample-barcoded 5' primer, a second PCR ran about 6 to 11 cycles. TCRdb redid the calling of the 5' RACE reads with MiXCR, one entry per CDR3 protein. This repertoire shows 750,000 to 950,000 distinct CDR3 sequences, 25% to 30% found once; its top ten account for 3%. Germline CDR1 and CDR2: SGDLS and YYNGEE. This CDR3 spans 11 amino acids. Separately, the same data were catalogued under a study of T cells of mothers and their children. As that study records: Samples came from a few healthy Caucasian mothers and their six children.

Sequencing was carried out using blood. The source of this sequence is a boy between 10 and 17 years old in good health. The V gene is TRBV9, the J gene TRBJ1-2; D is unresolved. In DNA form, the CDR3 reads TGTGCCAGCAGCGTAGAACGGTCGATTCACTTC. Amino acids: CASSVERSIHF.